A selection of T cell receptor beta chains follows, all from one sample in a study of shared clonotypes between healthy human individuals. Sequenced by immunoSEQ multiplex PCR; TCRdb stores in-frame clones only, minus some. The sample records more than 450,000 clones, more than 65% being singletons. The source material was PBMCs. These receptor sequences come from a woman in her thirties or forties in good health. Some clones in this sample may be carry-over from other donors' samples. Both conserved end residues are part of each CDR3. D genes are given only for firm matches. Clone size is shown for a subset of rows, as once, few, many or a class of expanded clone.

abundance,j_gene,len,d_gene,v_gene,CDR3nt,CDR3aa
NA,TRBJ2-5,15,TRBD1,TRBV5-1,TGCGCCAGCAGCTTGGGGGACAGGGCACAAGAGACCCAGTACTTC,CASSLGDRAQETQYF
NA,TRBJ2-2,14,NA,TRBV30,TGTGCCTGGCAGCCGGGGCCGAACACCGGGGAGCTGTTTTTT,CAWQPGPNTGELFF
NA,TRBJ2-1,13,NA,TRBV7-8,TGTGCCAGCAGGATGTCCTGGGGAAATGAGCAGTTCTTC,CASRMSWGNEQFF
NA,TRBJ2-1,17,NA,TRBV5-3,TGTGCCAGAAGCTTGGCCAGAGGAGGTCCCTCCTACAATGAGCAGTTCTTC,CARSLARGGPSYNEQFF
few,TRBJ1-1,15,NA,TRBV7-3,TGTGCCAGCAGCTTAACGTTCGGGACAAACACTGAAGCTTTCTTT,CASSLTFGTNTEAFF
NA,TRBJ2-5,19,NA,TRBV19,TGTGCCAGTAGTATAGTGGGGTTGGCGGACCGTCCCTTTCGGGAGACCCAGTACTTC,CASSIVGLADRPFRETQYF
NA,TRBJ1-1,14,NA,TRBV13,TGTGCCAGCAGCTTAGGTCACACGAACACTGAAGCTTTCTTT,CASSLGHTNTEAFF
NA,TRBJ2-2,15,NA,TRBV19,TGTGCCAGTAGTATTGCCCCTGGGAACACCGGGGAGCTGTTTTTT,CASSIAPGNTGELFF
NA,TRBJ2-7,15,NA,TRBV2,TGTGCCAGCAGCCTGGAAGCCGGGACTGGATACGAGCAGTACTTC,CASSLEAGTGYEQYF
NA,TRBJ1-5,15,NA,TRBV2,TGTGCCAGCAGTCCACCCGGACGCCCCAATCAGCCCCAGCATTTT,CASSPPGRPNQPQHF
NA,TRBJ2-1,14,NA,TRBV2,TGTGCCAGCAGTGAAATAGCTCCCCAGGATGAGCAGTTCTTC,CASSEIAPQDEQFF
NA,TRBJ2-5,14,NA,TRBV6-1,TGTGCCAGCAGTATACCGGGACGACAAGAGACCCAGTACTTC,CASSIPGRQETQYF
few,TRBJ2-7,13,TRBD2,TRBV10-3,TGTGCCATGGCCCGGGACTACGCTGGAGAGCAGTACTTC,CAMARDYAGEQYF
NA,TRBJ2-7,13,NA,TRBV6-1,TGTGCCAGCAGTGATCCAGGGAAGTACGAGCAGTACTTC,CASSDPGKYEQYF
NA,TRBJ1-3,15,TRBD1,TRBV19,TGTGCCAGTAGTACGGGACAGGCGTCTGGAAACACCATATATTTT,CASSTGQASGNTIYF
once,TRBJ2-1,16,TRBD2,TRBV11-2,TGTGCCAGCAGCTTAGGAGTAGCGGGAGCTTTGGATGAGCAGTTCTTC,CASSLGVAGALDEQFF
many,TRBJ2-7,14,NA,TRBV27,TGTGCCAGCAGTCCCACTCGGACACTTTACGAGCAGTACTTC,CASSPTRTLYEQYF
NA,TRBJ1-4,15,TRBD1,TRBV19,TGTGCCAGTACAAGGGACAGGGGCGCCAATGAAAAACTGTTTTTT,CASTRDRGANEKLFF
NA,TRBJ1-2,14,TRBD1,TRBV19,TGTGCCAGTAGTATCTCAGGGGGCAACTATGGCTACACCTTC,CASSISGGNYGYTF
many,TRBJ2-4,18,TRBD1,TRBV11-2,TGTGCCAGCAGCTTGTGGACCGGGACAGTCCATGAAAAAAACATTCAGTACTTC,CASSLWTGTVHEKNIQYF
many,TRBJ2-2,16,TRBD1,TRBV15,TGTGCCACCAGCAGTCGGGACAGCAGGAACACCGGGGAGCTGTTTTTT,CATSSRDSRNTGELFF
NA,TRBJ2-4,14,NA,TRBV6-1,TGTGCCAGCAGGGATACAGGGGGAGGGGACATTCAGTACTTC,CASRDTGGGDIQYF
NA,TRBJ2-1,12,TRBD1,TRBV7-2,TGTGCCAGCAGCATCGGACAGGGCGAGCAGTTCTTC,CASSIGQGEQFF
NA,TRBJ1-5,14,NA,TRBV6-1,TGTGCCAGCAGCGGGGACATAGGCAATCAGCCCCAGCATTTT,CASSGDIGNQPQHF
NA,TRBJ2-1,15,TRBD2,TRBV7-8,TGTGCCAGCAGCTTAGGGCGGGAGAGCGACAATGAGCAGTTCTTC,CASSLGRESDNEQFF